Below, one TCR beta chain is given with its context. What it recognizes is unknown. Survey-level resolution applied to immunoSEQ assay v3.0. Repertoires were generated with immunoSEQ multiplex PCR, while TCRdb's copy carries only in-frame clones and drops some. This sample has some 16,000 clones, with about 95% found just once. From each donor, at least one pre-ART PBMC sample and at least two post-ART PBMC samples were obtained. The sample belongs to a study of long-term antiretroviral therapy in people with HIV. Study conclusions and caveats: Among HIV repertoires, CDR3 length ranges were narrower than those of controls. Regardless of time point, clones expanded before ART dominated the repertoire.

There are 12 residues in the CDR3. Germline V gene sequence: CDR1 WSHSY, CDR2 SAAADI. Trimming cost V 2 bases and J 7 bases, with 7 bases left between them. This TCR came from a woman in her forties or fifties with HIV. The material was unsorted PBMCs, obtained about 6 years after starting antiretroviral therapy. The rearrangement uses TRBV10-2 and TRBJ2-3; D gene ambiguous. The CDR3 spells CASSESSNTQYF. DNA for the CDR3: TGCGCCAGCAGTGAGAGCAGTAATACGCAGTATTTT.